One sample yielded the 6 T cell receptor beta chains listed below, sequenced in a study of T cell responses to AZD1222 COVID-19 vaccine. The assay was immunoSEQ multiplex PCR, and TCRdb's table has in-frame clones only and misses some. The profile shows about 120,000 clones, approximately 88% of them singletons. Sequenced here: peripheral blood, sampled on day 0 of AZD1222 vaccination. Source of these receptors: an adult in good health.

This clone was recorded a few times. CDR3 nucleotides: TGTGCCATCAGTGAGTTGACAAGCTCTGGAAACACCATATATTTT. This gives the protein CAISELTSSGNTIYF. The chain joins TRBV10-3 to TRBJ1-3; no clear D gene. The CDR3 is 15 amino acids. CDR1 and CDR2 (germline): ENHRY, SYGVKD. V lost 1 base, J lost 0 bases, and 7 bases lay in between.

The V gene is TRBV6-5, the J gene TRBJ1-5; D remains unclear. Trimming took 6 bases from V and 0 from J, leaving 3 bases between them. The CDR3 has 12 amino acids. The V gene's germline CDR1 is MNHEY and CDR2 SVGAGI. CDR3 in amino acids: CASSGSNQPQHF. The CDR3 DNA sequence: TGTGCCAGCAGCGGTAGCAATCAGCCCCAGCATTTT.

The chain employs TRBV4-1 and TRBJ1-1; 7 nucleotides line up with TRBD1. The CDR3 totals 17 residues. The V and J ends lost 0 bases and 3 bases, in that order; junction bases with no gene match: 10. Germline CDR1 is MGHRA and CDR2 is YSYEKL. The DNA of the CDR3 is TGCGCCAGCAGCCAAGAATTCGCAGGGGGTCTGCACACTGAAGCTTTCTTT. This gives the protein CASSQEFAGGLHTEAFF.

Comment on this clone: The junction and the germline gene differ at one end; a read error may be behind it. The chain joins TRBV6-2 or TRBV6-3 to TRBJ2-5; D is possibly TRBD2 (6 bases). CDR1 is MNHEY, CDR2 SVGEGT, per germline. The CDR3 has 14 residues. For the CDR3, the DNA is TGTGCCACCAGTGGGACTCCACTTCAAGAGACCCAGTACTTC. This translates into CATSGTPLQETQYF.

V gene TRBV18 combines with J gene TRBJ1-2, with D maybe TRBD1 (6 bases). Trimming stripped 2 bases from V and 7 bases from J, with 14 bases between. This CDR3 region has 14 residues. Looked up from germline, CDR1 is KGHSH and CDR2 is LQKENI. DNA of the CDR3: TGTGCCAGCTCACCAGGGGGCGGATTAGCTGGCTACACCTTC. Translation gives CASSPGGGLAGYTF.

The genes are TRBV5-1 and TRBJ2-1; 10 nucleotides line up with TRBD2. This CDR3 comprises 19 residues. The ends lost 0 bases at V and 2 bases at J; junction bases unmatched: 11. Looked up from germline, CDR1 is SGHRS and CDR2 is YFSETQ. CDR3 nucleotides: TGCGCCAGCAGCTTGGGAAATAGCGGGGGGCCGGGGACCTACAATGAGCAGTTCTTC. Its translation: CASSLGNSGGPGTYNEQFF.